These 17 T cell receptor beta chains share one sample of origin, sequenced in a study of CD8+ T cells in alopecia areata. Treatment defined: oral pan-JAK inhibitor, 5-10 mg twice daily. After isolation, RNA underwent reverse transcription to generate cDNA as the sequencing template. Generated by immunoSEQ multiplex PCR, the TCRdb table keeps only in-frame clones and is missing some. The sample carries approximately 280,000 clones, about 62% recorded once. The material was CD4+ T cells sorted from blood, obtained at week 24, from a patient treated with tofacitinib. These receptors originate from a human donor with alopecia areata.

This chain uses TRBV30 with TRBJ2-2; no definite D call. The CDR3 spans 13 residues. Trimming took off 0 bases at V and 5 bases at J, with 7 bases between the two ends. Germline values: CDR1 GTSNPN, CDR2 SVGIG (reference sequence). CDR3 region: CAWSVPATGELFF. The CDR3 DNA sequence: TGTGCCTGGAGTGTACCAGCAACCGGGGAGCTGTTTTTT.

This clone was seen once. The CDR3 nucleotides are TGTGCCACCAGCCGCGGACGGTATAATTCACCCCTCCACTTT. Residues: CATSRGRYNSPLHF. The rearrangement uses TRBV15 and TRBJ1-6; the D is unclear. The CDR3 extends over 14 amino acids. The V end lost 5 bases, the J end lost 4 bases, and 9 bases lay between the germline ends. CDR1 LNHNV and CDR2 YYDKDF come from the germline V gene (reference sequence).

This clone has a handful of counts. The CDR3 sequence is CASRQNTEAFF. For the CDR3, the DNA is TGTGCCAGCCGACAAAACACTGAAGCTTTCTTT. V is TRBV19 and J is TRBJ1-1; D remains unclear. The CDR3 totals 11 residues. V lost 9 bases to trimming and J lost 2 bases, with 7 bases between them. The germline V gene encodes CDR1 LNHDA and CDR2 SQIVND (reference sequence). Full variable domain (rest looked up from reference TRBV19 and TRBJ1-1): DGGITQSPKYLFRKEGQNVTLSCEQNLNHDAMYWYRQDPGQGLRLIYYSQIVNDFQKGDIAEGYSVSREKKESFPLTVTSAQKNPTAFYLCASRQNTEAFFGQGTRLTVV.

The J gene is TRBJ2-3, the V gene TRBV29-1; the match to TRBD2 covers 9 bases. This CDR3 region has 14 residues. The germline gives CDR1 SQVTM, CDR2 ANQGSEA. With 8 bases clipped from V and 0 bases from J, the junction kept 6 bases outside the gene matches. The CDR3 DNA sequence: TGCAGCCTAAAGCTAGCGGGGAGCACAGATACGCAGTATTTT. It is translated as CSLKLAGSTDTQYF.

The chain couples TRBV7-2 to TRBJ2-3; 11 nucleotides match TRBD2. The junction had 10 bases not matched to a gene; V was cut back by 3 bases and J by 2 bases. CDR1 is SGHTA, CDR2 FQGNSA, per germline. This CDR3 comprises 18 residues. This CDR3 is CASSFPLAGGLNTDTQYF. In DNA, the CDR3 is TGTGCCAGCAGCTTCCCTCTAGCGGGGGGCCTAAACACAGATACGCAGTATTTT. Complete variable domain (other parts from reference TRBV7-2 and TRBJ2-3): GAGVSQSPSNKVTEKGKDVELRCDPISGHTALYWYRQSLGQGLEFLIYFQGNSAPDKSGLPSDRFSAERTGGSVSTLTIQRTQQEDSAVYLCASSFPLAGGLNTDTQYFGPGTRLTVL.

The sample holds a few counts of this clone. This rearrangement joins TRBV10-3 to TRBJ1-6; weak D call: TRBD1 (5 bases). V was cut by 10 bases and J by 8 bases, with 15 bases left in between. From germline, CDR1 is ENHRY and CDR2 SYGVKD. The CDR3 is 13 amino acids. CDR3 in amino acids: CATSLGGYSPLHF. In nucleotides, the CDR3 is TGTGCCACCTCCCTCGGGGGGTATTCACCCCTCCACTTT.

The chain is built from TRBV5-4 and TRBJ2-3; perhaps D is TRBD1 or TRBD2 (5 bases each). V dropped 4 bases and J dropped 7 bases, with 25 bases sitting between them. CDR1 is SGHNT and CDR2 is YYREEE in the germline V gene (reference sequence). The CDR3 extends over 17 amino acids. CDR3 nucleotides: TGTGCCAGCAGCGCTGGTGGGGGTAGACTATCCCCGAATACGCAGTATTTT. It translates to CASSAGGGRLSPNTQYF.

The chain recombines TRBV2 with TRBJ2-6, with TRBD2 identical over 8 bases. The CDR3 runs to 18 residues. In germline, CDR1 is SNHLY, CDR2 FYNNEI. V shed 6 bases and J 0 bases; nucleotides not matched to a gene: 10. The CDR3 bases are TGTGCCAGCAGGCCCGGGGGGGCGCCCTACTCTGGGGCCAACGTCCTGACTTTC. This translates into CASRPGGAPYSGANVLTF.

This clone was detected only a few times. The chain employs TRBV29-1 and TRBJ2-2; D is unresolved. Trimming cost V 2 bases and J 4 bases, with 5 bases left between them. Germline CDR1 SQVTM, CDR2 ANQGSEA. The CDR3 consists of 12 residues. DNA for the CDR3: TGCAGCGTTGAACCCGGCACCGGGGAGCTGTTTTTT. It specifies CSVEPGTGELFF.

The CDR3 DNA is TGTGCCAGCAGTTCACCCGGGACCCCCGGACCTCTCTACGAGCAGTACTTC. Amino acids: CASSSPGTPGPLYEQYF. The chain recombines TRBV28 with TRBJ2-7; D possibly uses TRBD1 or TRBD2 (5 bases each). Germline V lookup: CDR1 MDHEN, CDR2 SYDVKM. The germline V and J ends were trimmed by 4 bases and 3 bases, with 22 bases remaining between them. The CDR3 length is 17 residues.

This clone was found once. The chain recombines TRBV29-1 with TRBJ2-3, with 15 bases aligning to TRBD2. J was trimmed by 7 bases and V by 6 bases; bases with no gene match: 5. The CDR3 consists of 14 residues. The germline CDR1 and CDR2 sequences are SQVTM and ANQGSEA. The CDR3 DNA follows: TGCAGCGTAGGACTAGCGGGGGGGATGAATACGCAGTATTTT. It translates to CSVGLAGGMNTQYF.

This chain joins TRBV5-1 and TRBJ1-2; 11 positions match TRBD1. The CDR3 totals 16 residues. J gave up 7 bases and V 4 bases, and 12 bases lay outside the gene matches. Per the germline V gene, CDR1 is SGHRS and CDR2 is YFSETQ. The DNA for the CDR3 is TGCGCCAGCAGCCCCACTCCGGGACAGGGGGATGGTGGCTACACCTTC. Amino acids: CASSPTPGQGDGGYTF.

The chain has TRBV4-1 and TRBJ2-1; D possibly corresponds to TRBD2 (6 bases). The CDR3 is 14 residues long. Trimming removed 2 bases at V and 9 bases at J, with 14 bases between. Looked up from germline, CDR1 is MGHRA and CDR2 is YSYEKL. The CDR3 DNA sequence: TGCGCCAGCAGCCAACGCATACTAGCCGCTGAGCAGTTCTTC. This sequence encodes CASSQRILAAEQFF.

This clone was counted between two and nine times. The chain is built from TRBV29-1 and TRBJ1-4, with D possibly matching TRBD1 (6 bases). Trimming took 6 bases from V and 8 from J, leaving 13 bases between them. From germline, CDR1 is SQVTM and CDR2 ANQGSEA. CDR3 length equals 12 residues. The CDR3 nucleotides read TGCAGCGTGCGGACAGCTGCCGAAAAACTGTTTTTT. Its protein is CSVRTAAEKLFF.

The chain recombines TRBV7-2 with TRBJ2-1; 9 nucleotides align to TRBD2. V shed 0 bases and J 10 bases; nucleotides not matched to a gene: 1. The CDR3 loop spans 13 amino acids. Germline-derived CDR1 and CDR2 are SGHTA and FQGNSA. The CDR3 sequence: CASSLALAGEQFF. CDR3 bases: TGTGCCAGCAGCTTAGCCCTAGCGGGGGAGCAGTTCTTC.

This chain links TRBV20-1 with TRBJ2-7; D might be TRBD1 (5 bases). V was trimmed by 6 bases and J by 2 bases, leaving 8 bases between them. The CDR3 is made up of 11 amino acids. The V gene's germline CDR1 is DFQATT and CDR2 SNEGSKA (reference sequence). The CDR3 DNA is TGCAGTGCCACGGACACCTACGAGCAGTACTTC. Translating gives CSATDTYEQYF.

Here the CDR3 reads CASSSSFNYGYTF. The CDR3 bases are TGTGCCAGCAGCTCCTCATTTAACTATGGCTACACCTTC. The V and J genes are TRBV7-9 and TRBJ1-2, with D unclear. Per the germline V gene, CDR1 is SEHNR and CDR2 is FQNEAQ (reference sequence). V was shortened by 4 bases and J by 1 base, with 7 bases between the two germline ends. The CDR3 is 13 amino acids. Looking up the rest from reference TRBV7-9 and TRBJ1-2 gives the full variable domain: DTGVSQNPRHKITKRGQNVTFRCDPISEHNRLYWYRQTLGQGPEFLTYFQNEAQLEKSRLLSDRFSAERPKGSFSTLEIQRTEQGDSAMYLCASSSSFNYGYTFGSGTRLTVV.